The clone carrying this T cell receptor (beta chain) was seen a few times. The antigen remains unidentified. This sample stems from a study of OX40 agonist ivuxolimab in advanced cancers. Data came from immunoSEQ multiplex PCR; TCRdb stores just in-frame clones and leaves some out. Of around 66,000 clones in the sample, 80% to 90% were seen once. Study conclusions and caveats: At doses 0.1 to 3.0 mg/kg, CD4+ and CD8+ clones expanded. In CD8+ T cells, expanded clones were on average more numerous than in CD4+.

CDR3 length: 15 amino acids. The junction had 14 bases not matched to a gene; V was cut back by 5 bases and J by 13 bases. Germline assignment: CDR1 LGHNA and CDR2 YNFKEQ. The source of this sequence is an adult with an advanced solid tumor such as melanoma, head and neck, liver or kidney cancer. The source material was CD4+ or CD8+ T cells sorted from blood, sampled in a trial of the OX40 agonist ivuxolimab. This chain joins TRBV4-2 and TRBJ1-4; 9 positions agree with TRBD1. CDR3 coding DNA: TGTGCCAGCAGCGCCGGAGGGGACAGGGAAATAATACTGTTTTTT. Translating it yields CASSAGGDREIILFF.